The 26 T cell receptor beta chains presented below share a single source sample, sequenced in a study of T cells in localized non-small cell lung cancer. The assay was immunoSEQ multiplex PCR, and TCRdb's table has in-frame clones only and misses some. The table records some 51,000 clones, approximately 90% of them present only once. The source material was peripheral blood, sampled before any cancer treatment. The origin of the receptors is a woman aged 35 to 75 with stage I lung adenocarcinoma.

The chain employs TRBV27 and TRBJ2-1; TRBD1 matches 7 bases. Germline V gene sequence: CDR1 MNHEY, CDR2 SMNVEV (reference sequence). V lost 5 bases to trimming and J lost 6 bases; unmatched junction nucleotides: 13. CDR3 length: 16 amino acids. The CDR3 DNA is TGTGCCAGCAGTCCAAGCTGGACAGGCATAGCCAATGAGCAGTTCTTC. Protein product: CASSPSWTGIANEQFF.

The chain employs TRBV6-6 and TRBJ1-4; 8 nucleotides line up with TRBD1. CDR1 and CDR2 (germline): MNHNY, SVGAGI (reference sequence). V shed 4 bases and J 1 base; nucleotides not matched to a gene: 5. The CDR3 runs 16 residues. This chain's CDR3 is CASSSQGAGTNEKLFF. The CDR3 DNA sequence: TGTGCCAGCAGTTCTCAGGGGGCGGGAACTAATGAAAAACTGTTTTTT.

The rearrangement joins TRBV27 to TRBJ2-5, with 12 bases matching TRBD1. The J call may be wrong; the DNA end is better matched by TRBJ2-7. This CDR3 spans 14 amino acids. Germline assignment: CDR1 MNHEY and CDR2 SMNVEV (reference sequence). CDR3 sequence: CASSSGTGGNEQYF. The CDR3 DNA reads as TGTGCCAGCAGTTCCGGGACAGGGGGCAACGAGCAGTACTTC.

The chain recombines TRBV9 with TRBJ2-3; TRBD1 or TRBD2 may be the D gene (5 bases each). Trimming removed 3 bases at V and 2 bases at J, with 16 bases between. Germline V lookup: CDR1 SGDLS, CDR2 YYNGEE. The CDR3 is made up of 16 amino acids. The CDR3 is CASSGRGRFSTDTQYF. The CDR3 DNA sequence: TGTGCCAGCAGCGGTCGGGGCCGCTTTTCCACAGATACGCAGTATTTT.

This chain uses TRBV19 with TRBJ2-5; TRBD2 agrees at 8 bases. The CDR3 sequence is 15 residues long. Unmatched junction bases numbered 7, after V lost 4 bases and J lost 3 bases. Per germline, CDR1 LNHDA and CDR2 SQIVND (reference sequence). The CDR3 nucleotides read TGTGCCAGTAGTAGGGAGCGGGGGAGAGAAGAGACCCAGTACTTC. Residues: CASSRERGREETQYF.

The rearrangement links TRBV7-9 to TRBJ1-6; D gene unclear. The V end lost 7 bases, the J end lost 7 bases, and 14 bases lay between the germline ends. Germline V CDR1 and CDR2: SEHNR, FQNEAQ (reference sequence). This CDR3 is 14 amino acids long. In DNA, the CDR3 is TGTGCCAGCATGAGGGAAACTCAAAATTCACCCCTCCACTTT. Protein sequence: CASMRETQNSPLHF.

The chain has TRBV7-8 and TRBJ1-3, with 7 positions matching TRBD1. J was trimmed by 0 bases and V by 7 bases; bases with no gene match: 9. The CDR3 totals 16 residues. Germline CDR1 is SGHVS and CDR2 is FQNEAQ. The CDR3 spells CASTLRDRSSGNTIYF. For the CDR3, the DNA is TGTGCCAGCACTTTAAGGGACAGAAGCTCTGGAAACACCATATATTTT.

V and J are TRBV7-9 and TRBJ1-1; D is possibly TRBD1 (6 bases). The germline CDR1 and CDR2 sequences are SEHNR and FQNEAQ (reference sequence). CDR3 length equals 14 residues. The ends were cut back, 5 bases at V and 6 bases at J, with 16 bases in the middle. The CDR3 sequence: CASSEDSTIAEAFF. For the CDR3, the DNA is TGTGCCAGCAGCGAGGACAGTACTATAGCTGAAGCTTTCTTT.

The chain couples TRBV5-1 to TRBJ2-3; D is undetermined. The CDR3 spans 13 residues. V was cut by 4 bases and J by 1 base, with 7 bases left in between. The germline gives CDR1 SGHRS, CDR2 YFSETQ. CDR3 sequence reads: CASSPGGTDTQYF. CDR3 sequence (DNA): TGCGCCAGCAGCCCCGGTGGCACAGATACGCAGTATTTT.

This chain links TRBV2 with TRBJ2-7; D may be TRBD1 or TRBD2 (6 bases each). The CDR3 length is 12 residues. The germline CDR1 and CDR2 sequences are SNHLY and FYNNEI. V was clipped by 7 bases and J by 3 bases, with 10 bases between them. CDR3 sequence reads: CASTEGGYEQYF. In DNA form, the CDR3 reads TGTGCCAGCACCGAGGGGGGCTACGAGCAGTACTTC.

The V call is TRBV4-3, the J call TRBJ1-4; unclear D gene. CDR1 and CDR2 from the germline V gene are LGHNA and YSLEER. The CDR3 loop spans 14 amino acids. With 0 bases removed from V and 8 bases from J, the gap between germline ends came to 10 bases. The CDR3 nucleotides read TGCGCCAGCAGCCAAGATGGCGGAGGCGAAAAACTGTTTTTT. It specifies CASSQDGGGEKLFF.

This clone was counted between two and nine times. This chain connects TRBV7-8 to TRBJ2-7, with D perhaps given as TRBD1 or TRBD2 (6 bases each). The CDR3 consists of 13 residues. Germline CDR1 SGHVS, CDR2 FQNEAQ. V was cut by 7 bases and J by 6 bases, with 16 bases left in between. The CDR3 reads CASKGGEGLEQYF. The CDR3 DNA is TGTGCCAGCAAGGGGGGAGAAGGGCTCGAGCAGTACTTC.

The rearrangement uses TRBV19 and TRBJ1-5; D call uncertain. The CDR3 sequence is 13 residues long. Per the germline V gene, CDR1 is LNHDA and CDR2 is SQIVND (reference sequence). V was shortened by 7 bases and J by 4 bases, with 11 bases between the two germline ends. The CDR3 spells CASKNRRNQPQHF. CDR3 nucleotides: TGTGCCAGTAAGAACAGACGGAATCAGCCCCAGCATTTT.

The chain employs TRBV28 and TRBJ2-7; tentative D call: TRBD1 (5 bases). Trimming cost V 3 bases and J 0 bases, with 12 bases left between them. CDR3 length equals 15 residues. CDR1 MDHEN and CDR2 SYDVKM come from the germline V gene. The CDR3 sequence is CASSFMGRTSYEQYF. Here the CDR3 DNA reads TGTGCCAGCAGTTTTATGGGGCGTACCTCCTACGAGCAGTACTTC.

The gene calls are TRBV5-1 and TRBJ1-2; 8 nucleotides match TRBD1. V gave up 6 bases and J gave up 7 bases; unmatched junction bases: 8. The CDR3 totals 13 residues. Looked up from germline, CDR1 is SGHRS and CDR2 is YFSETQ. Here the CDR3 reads CASTFAGGGGYTF. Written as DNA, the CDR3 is TGCGCCAGCACCTTCGCAGGGGGCGGTGGCTACACCTTC. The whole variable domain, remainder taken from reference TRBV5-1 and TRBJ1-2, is KAGVTQTPRYLIKTRGQQVTLSCSPISGHRSVSWYQQTPGQGLQFLFEYFSETQRNKGNFPGRFSGRQFSNSRSEMNVSTLELGDSALYLCASTFAGGGGYTFGSGTRLTVV.

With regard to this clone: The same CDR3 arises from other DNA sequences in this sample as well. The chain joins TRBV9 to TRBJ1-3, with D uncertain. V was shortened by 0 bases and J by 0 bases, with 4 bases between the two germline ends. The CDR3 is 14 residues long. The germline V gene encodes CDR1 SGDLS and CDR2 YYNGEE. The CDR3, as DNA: TGTGCCAGCAGCGTAGAGGGCTCTGGAAACACCATATATTTT. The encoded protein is CASSVEGSGNTIYF.

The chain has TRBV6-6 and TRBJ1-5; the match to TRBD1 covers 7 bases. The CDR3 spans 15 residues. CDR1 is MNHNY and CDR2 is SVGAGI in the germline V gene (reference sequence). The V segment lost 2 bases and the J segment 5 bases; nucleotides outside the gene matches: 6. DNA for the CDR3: TGTGCCAGCAGTTACCCGACAGGGCTCTATCAGCCCCAGCATTTT. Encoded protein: CASSYPTGLYQPQHF.

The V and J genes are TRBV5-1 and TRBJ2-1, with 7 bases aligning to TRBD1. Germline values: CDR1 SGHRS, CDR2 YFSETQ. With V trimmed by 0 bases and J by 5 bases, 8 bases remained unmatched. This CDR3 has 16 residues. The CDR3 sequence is CASSLVGGRVHNEQFF. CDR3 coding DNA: TGCGCCAGCAGCTTGGTAGGGGGCCGCGTTCACAATGAGCAGTTCTTC.

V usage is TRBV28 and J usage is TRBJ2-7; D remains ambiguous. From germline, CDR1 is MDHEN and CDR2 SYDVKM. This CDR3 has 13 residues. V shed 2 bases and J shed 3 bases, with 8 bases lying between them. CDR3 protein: CASSLQSLYEQYF. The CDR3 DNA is TGTGCCAGCAGTTTACAGTCTCTCTACGAGCAGTACTTC.

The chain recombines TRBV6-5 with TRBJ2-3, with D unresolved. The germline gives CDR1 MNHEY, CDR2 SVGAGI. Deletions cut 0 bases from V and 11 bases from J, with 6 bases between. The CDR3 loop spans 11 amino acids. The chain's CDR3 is CASSYSGGQYF. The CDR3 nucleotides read TGTGCCAGCAGTTACTCTGGTGGGCAGTATTTT.

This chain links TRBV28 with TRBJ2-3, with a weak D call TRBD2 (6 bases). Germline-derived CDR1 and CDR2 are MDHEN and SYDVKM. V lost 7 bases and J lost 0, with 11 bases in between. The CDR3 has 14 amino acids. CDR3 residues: CASKLGLSTDTQYF. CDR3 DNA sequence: TGTGCCAGCAAACTGGGACTGAGCACAGATACGCAGTATTTT.

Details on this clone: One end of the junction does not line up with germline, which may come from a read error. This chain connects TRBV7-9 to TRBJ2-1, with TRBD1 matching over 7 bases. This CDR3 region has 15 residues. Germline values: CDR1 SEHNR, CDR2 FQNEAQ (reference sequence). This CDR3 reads CASSLHRGADNEQFF. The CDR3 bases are TGCGCCAGCAGCCTCCACAGGGGCGCCGACAATGAGCAGTTCTTC.

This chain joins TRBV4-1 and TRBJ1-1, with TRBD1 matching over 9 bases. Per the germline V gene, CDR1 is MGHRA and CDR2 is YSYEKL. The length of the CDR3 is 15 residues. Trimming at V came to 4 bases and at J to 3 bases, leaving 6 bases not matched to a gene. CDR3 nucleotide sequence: TGCGCCAGCAGCCCGCGCAGGACAGGGGACACTGAAGCTTTCTTT. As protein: CASSPRRTGDTEAFF.

The CDR3 sequence: CASSKGPSDTQYF. CDR3 in DNA: TGTGCCAGCAGCAAGGGACCGTCAGATACGCAGTATTTT. The rearrangement links TRBV7-9 to TRBJ2-3, with D perhaps being TRBD1 or TRBD2 (5 bases each). This CDR3 spans 13 amino acids. V dropped 5 bases and J dropped 4 bases, with 10 bases sitting between them. Germline assignment: CDR1 SEHNR and CDR2 FQNEAQ (reference sequence).

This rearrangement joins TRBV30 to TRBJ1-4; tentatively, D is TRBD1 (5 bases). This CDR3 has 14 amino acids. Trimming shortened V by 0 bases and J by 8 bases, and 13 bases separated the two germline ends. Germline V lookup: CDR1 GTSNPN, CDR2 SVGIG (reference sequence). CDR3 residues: CAWSVNSGQEKLFF. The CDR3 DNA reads TGTGCCTGGAGTGTCAATTCAGGGCAGGAAAAACTGTTTTTT.

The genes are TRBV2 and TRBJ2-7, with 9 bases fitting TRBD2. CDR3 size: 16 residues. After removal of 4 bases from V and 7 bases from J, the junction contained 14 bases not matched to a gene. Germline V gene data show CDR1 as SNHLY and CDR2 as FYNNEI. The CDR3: CASSAERGALLGEQYF. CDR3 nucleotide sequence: TGTGCCAGCAGTGCCGAGCGGGGGGCACTTCTGGGGGAGCAGTACTTC. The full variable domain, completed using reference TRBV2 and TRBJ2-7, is EPEVTQTPSHQVTQMGQEVILRCVPISNHLYFYWYRQILGQKVEFLVSFYNNEISEKSEIFDDQFSVERPDGSNFTLKIRSTKLEDSAMYFCASSAERGALLGEQYFGPGTRLTVT.